This passage covers 9 T cell receptor beta chains from one sample sequenced in a study of blood T cell repertoires in COVID-19. Profiling relied on immunoSEQ multiplex PCR, and the TCRdb table lists in-frame clones only, not all of them. The top ten clones hold 1.1% of a sample with around 300,000 clones, about nine tenths of them seen once. Input material: PBMCs or T cells enriched from blood (not recorded which). These receptors were collected from a woman aged 25 to 45 who had recovered from COVID-19.

CDR3 nucleotides: TGTGCCAGTAGTAATCTGTTGGGGAGCACTGGGGCCAACGTCCTGACTTTC. Protein: CASSNLLGSTGANVLTF. V is TRBV19 and J is TRBJ2-6, with a weak D call TRBD2 (5 bases). V shed 4 bases and J shed 2 bases, with 15 bases lying between them. Germline V gives CDR1 LNHDA, CDR2 SQIVND (reference sequence). The CDR3 has 17 amino acids.

In this sample, this clone turned up once. The chain carries TRBV7-2 and TRBJ2-5; D call uncertain. CDR1 and CDR2 from the germline V gene are SGHTA and FQGNSA. V was shortened by 1 base and J by 4 bases, with 4 bases between the two germline ends. The CDR3 loop spans 12 amino acids. The CDR3 DNA is TGTGCCAGCAGCTTAGGGGCAGAGACCCAGTACTTC. This gives the protein CASSLGAETQYF.

This rearrangement joins TRBV7-9 to TRBJ2-7, with 14 bases aligning to TRBD2. V shed 4 bases and J 1 base; nucleotides not matched to a gene: 6. Germline V gives CDR1 SEHNR, CDR2 FQNEAQ (reference sequence). The CDR3 totals 17 residues. This CDR3 reads CASSYGTSGSRSYEQYF. CDR3 nucleotides: TGTGCCAGCAGCTATGGGACTAGCGGGAGTCGGTCCTACGAGCAGTACTTC.

The gene calls are TRBV18 and TRBJ1-5; 8 bases agree with TRBD1. Losses at the gene ends were 4 bases for V and 6 bases for J; bases not matched to a gene: 8. Germline V lookup: CDR1 KGHSH, CDR2 LQKENI. The CDR3 runs 15 residues. In nucleotides, the CDR3 is TGTGCCAGCTCACTCAGGGGGCTCGGGATTCAGCCCCAGCATTTT. Residues: CASSLRGLGIQPQHF. Supplemented by reference TRBV18 and TRBJ1-5, the full variable domain reads NAGVMQNPRHLVRRRGQEARLRCSPMKGHSHVYWYRQLPEEGLKFMVYLQKENIIDESGMPKERFSAEFPKEGPSILRIQQVVRGDSAAYFCASSLRGLGIQPQHFGDGTRLSIL.

CDR3 sequence (DNA): TGCGCCAGCAGCTTCTCAGTGGGCACAGATACGCAGTATTTT. Its translation: CASSFSVGTDTQYF. The rearrangement joins TRBV4-3 to TRBJ2-3; no definite D call. The V and J ends lost 5 bases and 1 base respectively, with 10 bases between them. The CDR3 consists of 14 residues. The germline CDR1 and CDR2 sequences are LGHNA and YSLEER.

CDR3 loop: CASSLTGVAANEQFF. In DNA, the CDR3 is TGTGCCAGCAGCTTGACAGGGGTAGCGGCCAATGAGCAGTTCTTC. The gene calls are TRBV7-9 and TRBJ2-1; 8 bases map to TRBD1. The CDR3 spans 15 residues. V dropped 3 bases and J dropped 6; count of bases not matched to a gene: 7. The germline gives CDR1 SEHNR, CDR2 FQNEAQ (reference sequence).

The chain links TRBV5-5 to TRBJ1-4; 7 nucleotides align to TRBD1. CDR1 SGHKS and CDR2 YYEKEE come from the germline V gene (reference sequence). The CDR3 has 15 amino acids. With V trimmed by 3 bases and J by 7 bases, 9 bases remained unmatched. The CDR3 protein is CASSSRRDSLEKLFF. The CDR3 bases are TGTGCCAGCAGCTCTCGACGGGACAGTCTTGAAAAACTGTTTTTT.

The DNA for the CDR3 is TGTGCCAGCAGCTTAGTGGTGGGACAGGGCGATCAGCCCCAGCATTTT. Its protein is CASSLVVGQGDQPQHF. The rearrangement links TRBV7-2 to TRBJ1-5, with 9 bases fitting TRBD1. The CDR3 contains 16 residues. V shed 1 base and J 5 bases; nucleotides not matched to a gene: 6. Germline V gene data show CDR1 as SGHTA and CDR2 as FQGNSA. Complete variable domain (other parts from reference TRBV7-2 and TRBJ1-5): GAGVSQSPSNKVTEKGKDVELRCDPISGHTALYWYRQSLGQGLEFLIYFQGNSAPDKSGLPSDRFSAERTGGSVSTLTIQRTQQEDSAVYLCASSLVVGQGDQPQHFGDGTRLSIL.

The V and J genes are TRBV6-5 and TRBJ2-7; the match to TRBD2 covers 8 bases. Germline V gene lookup returns CDR1 MNHEY and CDR2 SVGAGI. Trimming removed 3 bases from V and 3 bases from J; junction bases left unmatched: 4. The CDR3 is 14 residues long. The CDR3 nucleotides are TGTGCCAGCAGTTATACTAGCGGTATCTACGAGCAGTACTTC. Encoded protein: CASSYTSGIYEQYF.